Detailed here is one T cell receptor beta chain. This entry comes from a study of blood T cell repertoires in COVID-19. Study summary: The samples span acute and convalescent COVID-19 from the United States, Italy and Spain. PBMCs, B-cell-depleted T cells, or T cells were the source of the cDNA or gDNA that made up the material.

Data came from immunoSEQ multiplex PCR; TCRdb stores just in-frame clones and leaves some out. The sample records 150,000 to 170,000 clones, 70% to 85% being singletons. Germline V gene data show CDR1 as SGDLS and CDR2 as YYNGEE. J lost 4 bases, V lost 0 bases, and 6 bases had no gene match. The length of the CDR3 is 17 residues. What was sequenced was peripheral blood. The chain links TRBV9 to TRBJ2-6; 8 nucleotides match TRBD1. The source of this sequence is a woman aged 55-70 years with acute or convalescent COVID-19. This CDR3 is CASSVDRGAPGANVLTF. As DNA, the CDR3 is TGTGCCAGCAGCGTAGACAGGGGGGCCCCGGGGGCCAACGTCCTGACTTTC.